These 22 T cell receptor beta chains originate from one sample sequenced in a study of T cell repertoires in cytomegalovirus infection. Their antigens remain unidentified. TCRdb itself ran the reads through MiXCR, one entry per CDR3 protein. In the table there are 340,000 or so distinct CDR3 sequences, roughly 25% of which are singletons. The input for sequencing was cultured PBMCs, taken from culture after CMV antigen stimulation. These receptors were obtained from a human donor in good health (CMV status not recorded). Some clones in this sample may be carry-over from other donors' samples.

V gene TRBV4-1 combines with J gene TRBJ1-3, with D unresolved. Trimming pared 0 bases from V and 4 bases from J, leaving 16 bases between. The CDR3 is 17 residues long. Per the germline V gene, CDR1 is MGHRA and CDR2 is YSYEKL. The CDR3 spells CASSQDRATEYGNTIYF. The CDR3 nucleotides are TGCGCCAGCAGCCAAGACCGCGCGACTGAATACGGAAACACCATATATTTT.

This clonotype occurred a few times. The CDR3 here is CASSYRVGTSPLHF. The DNA of the CDR3 is TGTGCCAGCAGTTACCGAGTAGGGACCTCACCCCTCCACTTT. This chain uses TRBV6-2 or TRBV6-3 with TRBJ1-6; the D gene is possibly TRBD1 (5 bases). Trimming pared 2 bases from V and 10 bases from J, leaving 12 bases between. The germline gives CDR1 MNHEY, CDR2 SVGEGT. The CDR3 sequence is 14 residues long.

The rearrangement links TRBV7-9 to TRBJ2-7; 10 bases map to TRBD1. V shed 5 bases, J shed 4 bases, and the junction held 8 bases outside the gene matches. The CDR3 spans 15 residues. Germline-derived CDR1 and CDR2 are SEHNR and FQNEAQ (reference sequence). Here the CDR3 reads CASSHSGTGVYEQYF. DNA of the CDR3: TGTGCCAGCAGCCACTCCGGGACAGGGGTTTACGAGCAGTACTTC.

This clonotype showed up many times. The gene calls are TRBV6-1 and TRBJ1-4, with D perhaps TRBD1 (6 bases). The V end lost 2 bases, the J end lost 5 bases, and 24 bases lay between the germline ends. Germline V gives CDR1 MNHNS, CDR2 SASEGT. The CDR3 is 19 residues long. CDR3 amino acids: CASSEQSWGAGRRNEKLFF. The CDR3 coding sequence is TGTGCCAGCAGTGAACAGAGTTGGGGGGCCGGACGGAGAAATGAAAAACTGTTTTTT.

In this sample, this clonotype turned up many times. This chain uses TRBV7-2 with TRBJ1-6; TRBD1 agrees at 11 bases. This CDR3 contains 16 residues. Unmatched junction bases numbered 0, after V lost 5 bases and J lost 0 bases. The germline V gene has CDR1 SGHTA and CDR2 FQGNSA. CDR3 bases: TGTGCCAGCAGCGGGACAGGGGGCTCCTATAATTCACCCCTCCACTTT. This codes for CASSGTGGSYNSPLHF.

This clonotype came up a few times. The genes are TRBV12-3 or TRBV12-4 and TRBJ2-5, with 13 positions matching TRBD2. The CDR3 length is 15 residues. V dropped 4 bases and J dropped 4; count of bases not matched to a gene: 3. DNA for the CDR3: TGTGCCAGCAGTTGGACTAGCGGGAGTGGAGAGACCCAGTACTTC. Translated: CASSWTSGSGETQYF.

The chain uses TRBV6-2 or TRBV6-3 and TRBJ1-1; maybe TRBD1 (5 bases). Deletions cut 0 bases from V and 6 bases from J, with 17 bases between. CDR1 MNHEY and CDR2 SVGEGT come from the germline V gene. CDR3 length equals 16 residues. This CDR3 reads CASSYSIARSGPEAFF. The CDR3 DNA reads TGTGCCAGCAGTTACTCGATAGCTCGATCAGGGCCTGAAGCTTTCTTT.

The table lists this clonotype with a few counts. The V and J genes are TRBV7-9 and TRBJ1-5, with D possibly matching TRBD1 (5 bases). V lost 4 bases and J 0 bases, leaving 10 bases between the germline ends. Germline V gene data show CDR1 as SEHNR and CDR2 as FQNEAQ (reference sequence). CDR3 length: 15 residues. The CDR3 DNA follows: TGTGCCAGCAGCTCCTCAGGGAATAGCAATCAGCCCCAGCATTTT. Residues: CASSSSGNSNQPQHF.

This clonotype was observed many times. This chain joins TRBV7-2 and TRBJ1-6; D remains ambiguous. V lost 3 bases to trimming and J lost 4 bases, with 10 bases between them. The CDR3 runs 15 residues. The germline V gene has CDR1 SGHTA and CDR2 FQGNSA. DNA for the CDR3: TGTGCCAGCAGCTTTGGGTTCGCTTATAATTCACCCCTCCACTTT. The encoded protein is CASSFGFAYNSPLHF.

This chain links TRBV5-1 with TRBJ1-1; D call uncertain. The CDR3 consists of 14 residues. Trimming took 0 bases from V and 5 from J, leaving 11 bases between them. Per the germline V gene, CDR1 is SGHRS and CDR2 is YFSETQ. As DNA, the CDR3 is TGCGCCAGCAGCTTGGGCAGCGGGGAAACTGAAGCTTTCTTT. Its protein product is CASSLGSGETEAFF.

The J gene is TRBJ2-1, the V gene TRBV7-9; no reliable D call. Germline CDR1 reads SEHNR; CDR2 reads FQNEAQ (reference sequence). Deletions cut 3 bases from V and 6 bases from J, with 6 bases between. This CDR3 has 12 residues. The CDR3 here is CASSFVGNEQFF. CDR3 sequence (DNA): TGTGCCAGCAGCTTTGTAGGCAATGAGCAGTTCTTC.

V and J are TRBV11-3 and TRBJ1-6; a weak D match, TRBD1 (6 bases). CDR1 is SGHNT, CDR2 YENEEA, per germline. The ends were cut back, 6 bases at V and 5 bases at J, with 8 bases in the middle. The length of the CDR3 is 13 residues. CDR3 region: CASRAGDNSPLHF. The CDR3, as DNA: TGTGCCAGCAGAGCAGGGGATAATTCACCCCTCCACTTT.

The rearrangement links TRBV18 to TRBJ1-1; no reliable D call. V lost 2 bases to trimming and J lost 1 base, with 8 bases between them. The CDR3 consists of 14 residues. Germline V gene lookup returns CDR1 KGHSH and CDR2 LQKENI. CDR3 loop: CASSPGFWNTEAFF. CDR3 DNA: TGTGCCAGCTCACCAGGTTTCTGGAACACTGAAGCTTTCTTT.

This clonotype was seen more than once but under ten times. The rearrangement links TRBV30 to TRBJ1-4; 10 bases are shared with TRBD1. The CDR3 spans 16 residues. Unmatched junction bases numbered 7, after V lost 1 base and J lost 5 bases. CDR1 and CDR2 (germline): GTSNPN, SVGIG (reference sequence). The CDR3 sequence: CAWSGQGARRNEKLFF. CDR3 sequence (DNA): TGTGCCTGGAGTGGACAGGGGGCACGGAGGAATGAAAAACTGTTTTTT.

V usage is TRBV9 and J usage is TRBJ2-3; TRBD2 aligns across 11 bases. The V gene end was trimmed by 1 base and the J gene end by 2 bases; junction bases not matched to a gene: 6. The CDR3 loop spans 17 amino acids. Germline assignment: CDR1 SGDLS and CDR2 YYNGEE. This chain's CDR3 is CASSVPPSGRTTDTQYF. The CDR3 DNA reads as TGTGCCAGCAGCGTACCCCCTAGCGGGAGGACCACAGATACGCAGTATTTT. The entire variable domain, with the rest obtained from reference TRBV9 and TRBJ2-3, is as follows: DSGVTQTPKHLITATGQRVTLRCSPRSGDLSVYWYQQSLDQGLQFLIQYYNGEERAKGNILERFSAQQFPDLHSELNLSSLELGDSALYFCASSVPPSGRTTDTQYFGPGTRLTVL.

A single count supports this clonotype. The chain carries TRBV19 and TRBJ1-2, with 7 bases matching TRBD1. The CDR3 runs to 14 residues. Trimming at V came to 5 bases and at J to 4 bases, leaving 7 bases not matched to a gene. CDR1 is LNHDA, CDR2 SQIVND, per germline (reference sequence). The CDR3 protein is CASSLQTGTYGYTF. CDR3 DNA sequence: TGTGCCAGTAGTCTCCAGACAGGGACCTATGGCTACACCTTC.

This clonotype was seen only a few times. The CDR3 region is CASGTSGANVLTF. The CDR3, as DNA: TGTGCCAGTGGGACCTCTGGGGCCAACGTCCTGACTTTC. This rearrangement joins TRBV10-3 to TRBJ2-6; the D gene could be TRBD1 or TRBD2 (5 bases each). Germline V gene sequence: CDR1 ENHRY, CDR2 SYGVKD. Trimming stripped 10 bases from V and 0 bases from J, with 7 bases between. The CDR3 spans 13 residues.

This clonotype has a count of ten or more. The rearrangement uses TRBV7-9 and TRBJ2-5; TRBD1 aligns across 8 bases. V trimming: 4 bases; J trimming: 5 bases; junction bases outside the gene matches: 9. CDR3 length: 15 residues. Germline values: CDR1 SEHNR, CDR2 FQNEAQ (reference sequence). This chain's CDR3 is CASSSNRGAGETQYF. The DNA for the CDR3 is TGTGCCAGCAGCTCCAACAGGGGGGCTGGGGAGACCCAGTACTTC.

This clonotype has a handful of counts. The gene calls are TRBV7-8 and TRBJ1-2; perhaps TRBD1 as D (5 bases). V shed 7 bases and J shed 3 bases, with 18 bases lying between them. Looked up from germline, CDR1 is SGHVS and CDR2 is FQNEAQ. The CDR3 sequence is 15 residues long. The CDR3 region has the DNA TGTGCCAGCACCCTAATGTCGGGGGTGGACTATGGCTACACCTTC. Its translation: CASTLMSGVDYGYTF.

This clonotype came up once. The chain links TRBV7-8 to TRBJ2-7, with D unresolved. Trimming took 2 bases from V and 3 from J, leaving 20 bases between them. Germline V gene data show CDR1 as SGHVS and CDR2 as FQNEAQ. The CDR3 extends over 17 amino acids. Here the CDR3 reads CASSLKTSEYLYYEQYV. The CDR3, as DNA: TGTGCCAGCAGCTTAAAGACTTCCGAATACCTTTACTACGAGCAGTACGTC.

This clonotype was seen only a few times. The rearrangement joins TRBV28 to TRBJ1-2, with D hard to call. Germline-derived CDR1 and CDR2 are MDHEN and SYDVKM. The CDR3 spans 14 residues. With 3 bases removed from V and 0 bases from J, the gap between germline ends came to 8 bases. The CDR3 here is CASSLVSSNYGYTF. CDR3 sequence (DNA): TGTGCCAGCAGTTTGGTCAGCTCTAACTATGGCTACACCTTC.

J is TRBJ1-2 and V is TRBV7-2; 7 positions match TRBD1. Per germline, CDR1 SGHTA and CDR2 FQGNSA. CDR3 length: 14 residues. The J segment lost 4 bases and the V segment lost 4 bases, leaving 6 bases of the junction unmatched. Here the CDR3 reads CASSSLQGTYGYTF. For the CDR3, the DNA is TGTGCCAGCAGCTCCTTACAGGGGACCTATGGCTACACCTTC.